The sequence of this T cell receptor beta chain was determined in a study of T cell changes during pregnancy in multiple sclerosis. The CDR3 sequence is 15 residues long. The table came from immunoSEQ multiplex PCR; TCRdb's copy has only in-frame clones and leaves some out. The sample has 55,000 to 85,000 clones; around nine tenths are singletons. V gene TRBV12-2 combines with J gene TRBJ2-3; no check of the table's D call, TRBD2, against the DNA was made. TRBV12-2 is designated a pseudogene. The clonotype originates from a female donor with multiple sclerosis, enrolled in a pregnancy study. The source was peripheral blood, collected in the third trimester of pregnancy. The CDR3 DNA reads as TGTGCAAGTCGCTTAGACGAGCGGTCCACAGATACGCAGTATTTT. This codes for CASRLDERSTDTQYF.